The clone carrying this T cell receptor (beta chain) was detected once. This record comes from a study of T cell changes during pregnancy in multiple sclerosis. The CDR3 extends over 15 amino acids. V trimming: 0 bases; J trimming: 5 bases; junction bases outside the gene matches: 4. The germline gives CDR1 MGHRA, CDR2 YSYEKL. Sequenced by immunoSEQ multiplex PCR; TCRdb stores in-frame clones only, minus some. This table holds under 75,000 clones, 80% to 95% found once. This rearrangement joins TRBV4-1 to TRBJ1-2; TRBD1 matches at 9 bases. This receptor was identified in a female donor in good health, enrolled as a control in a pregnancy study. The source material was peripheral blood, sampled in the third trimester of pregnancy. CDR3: CASSQDPGTGYGYTF. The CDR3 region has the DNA TGCGCCAGCAGCCAAGATCCCGGGACAGGGTATGGCTACACCTTC.